The TCR beta chain under discussion was sequenced for a study of cytomegalovirus exposure and HLA in healthy donors. Study-wide results and caveats: Previously analyzed data showed that most TCR beta V segments were productive at a frequency of about 87% or about 30%. Follow-up analysis later connected one missense variant in DCLRE1C with trimming of TCR beta V- and J-genes.

Points on this clone: Its antigen remains unknown.

This CDR3 is 14 amino acids long. In the PCR, 60 Vbeta and 13 Jbeta primers were used. Libraries were prepared by immunoSEQ multiplex PCR; TCRdb keeps only in-frame clonotypes and omits some of them. The data show 95,000 to 110,000 clones, with roughly three quarters seen just once and over 4% held by the top ten. Nominally healthy donors provided the samples, though records likely missed some immune exposures. Material: PBMCs. The sequence came from a man aged 45 to 65 in good health and CMV-seropositive. The chain combines TRBV21-1 with TRBJ2-5; the D call in the table, TRBD2, was not verified against the DNA. TRBV21-1 is a pseudogene segment. This chain's CDR3 is CASSKGGGNWTQYF. The DNA of the CDR3 is TGTGCCAGCAGCAAAGGCGGGGGCAATTGGACCCAGTACTTC.